This TCR beta chain comes out of a study of regulatory T cells in long-lasting Graves disease. The study, taken as a whole, reports: TRBV28, TRBJ1-2 and TRBJ2-5 were segments that persistent disease favored.

As for time point: persistent/refractory GD, antithyroid drugs over 5 years with positive TRAb. RNA isolated from PBMCs was used to make the TCR library. A peripheral blood sample, 7 to 9 milliliters in volume, was drawn into EDTA tubes. The length of the CDR3 is 15 residues. Germline V lookup: CDR1 SGDLS, CDR2 YYNGEE. V lost 4 bases to trimming and J lost 4 bases; unmatched junction nucleotides: 8. This clonotype was seen more than once but under ten times. As yet, its antigen is unknown. The TCR beta library used iRepertoire HTBI primers with Arm-PCR amplification of CDR3. TCRdb analysed the multiplex PCR reads with MiXCR anew, one entry per CDR3 protein. The sample lists over 250,000 distinct CDR3 sequences; around a fifth were seen once.

The chain employs TRBV9 and TRBJ2-5, with TRBD2 matching 9 bases. The sequences come from peripheral blood mononuclear cells (PBMCs), collected when the disease was refractory, from a patient treated with antithyroid drugs. The receptor was derived from a female donor with Graves disease. The CDR3 DNA sequence: TGTGCCAGCAGCCCCCAGGGACTAGCTGGAGAGACCCAGTACTTC. It is translated as CASSPQGLAGETQYF.